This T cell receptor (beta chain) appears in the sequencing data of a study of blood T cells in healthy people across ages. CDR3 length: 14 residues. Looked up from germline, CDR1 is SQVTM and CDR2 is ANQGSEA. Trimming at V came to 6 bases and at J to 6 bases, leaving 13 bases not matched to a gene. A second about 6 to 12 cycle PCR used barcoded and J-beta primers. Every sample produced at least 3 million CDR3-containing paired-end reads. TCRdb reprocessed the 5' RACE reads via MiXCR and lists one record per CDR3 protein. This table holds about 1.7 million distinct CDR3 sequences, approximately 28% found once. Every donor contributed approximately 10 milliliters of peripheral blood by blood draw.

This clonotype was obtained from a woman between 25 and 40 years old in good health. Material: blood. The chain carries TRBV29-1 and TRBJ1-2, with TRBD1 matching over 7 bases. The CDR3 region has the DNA TGCAGCGTCCTAGGGACAGTAGGAGTGAATGGCTACACCTTC. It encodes CSVLGTVGVNGYTF.